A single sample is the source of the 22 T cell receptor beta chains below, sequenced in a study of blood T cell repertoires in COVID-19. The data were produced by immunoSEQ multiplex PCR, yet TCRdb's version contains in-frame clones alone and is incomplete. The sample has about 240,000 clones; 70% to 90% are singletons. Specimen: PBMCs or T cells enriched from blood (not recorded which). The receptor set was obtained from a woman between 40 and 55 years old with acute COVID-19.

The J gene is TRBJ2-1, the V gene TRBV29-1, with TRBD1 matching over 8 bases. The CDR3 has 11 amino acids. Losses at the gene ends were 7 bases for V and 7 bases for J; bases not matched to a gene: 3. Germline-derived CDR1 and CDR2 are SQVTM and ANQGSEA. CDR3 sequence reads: CSGHRGNEQFF. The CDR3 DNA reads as TGCAGCGGGCACAGGGGGAATGAGCAGTTCTTC.

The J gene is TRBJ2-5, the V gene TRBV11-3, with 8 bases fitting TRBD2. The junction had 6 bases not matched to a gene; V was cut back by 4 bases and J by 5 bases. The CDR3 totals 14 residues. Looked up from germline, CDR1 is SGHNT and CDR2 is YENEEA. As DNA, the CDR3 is TGTGCCAGCAGCTCGACTAGCGCACGGGAGACCCAGTACTTC. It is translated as CASSSTSARETQYF.

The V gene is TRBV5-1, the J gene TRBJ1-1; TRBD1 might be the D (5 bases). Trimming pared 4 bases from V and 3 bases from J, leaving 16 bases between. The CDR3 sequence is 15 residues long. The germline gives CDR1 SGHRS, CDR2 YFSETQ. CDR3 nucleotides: TGCGCCAGCAGCCTTGTACGGGGGTCTGACACTGAAGCTTTCTTT. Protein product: CASSLVRGSDTEAFF.

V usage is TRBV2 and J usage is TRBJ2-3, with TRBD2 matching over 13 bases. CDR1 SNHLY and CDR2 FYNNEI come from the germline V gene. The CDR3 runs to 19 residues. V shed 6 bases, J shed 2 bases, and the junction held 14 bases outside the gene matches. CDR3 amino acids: CASRRSRTSGRGFTDTQYF. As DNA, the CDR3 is TGTGCCAGCAGGCGCAGTAGGACTAGCGGGAGAGGTTTCACAGATACGCAGTATTTT.

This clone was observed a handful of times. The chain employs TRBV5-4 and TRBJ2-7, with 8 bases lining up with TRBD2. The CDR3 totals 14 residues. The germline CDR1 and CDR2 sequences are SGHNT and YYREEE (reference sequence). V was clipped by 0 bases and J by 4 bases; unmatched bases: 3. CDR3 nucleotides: TGTGCCAGCAGCTTGGGGGGACTAGATTACGAGCAGTACTTC. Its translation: CASSLGGLDYEQYF. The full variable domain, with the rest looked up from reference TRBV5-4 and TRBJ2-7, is ETGVTQSPTHLIKTRGQQVTLRCSSQSGHNTVSWYQQALGQGPQFIFQYYREEENGRGNFPPRFSGLQFPNYSSELNVNALELDDSALYLCASSLGGLDYEQYFGPGTRLTVT.

This CDR3 reads CASSPGPTEAFF. The CDR3 DNA reads as TGTGCCAGCTCGCCAGGGCCCACTGAAGCTTTCTTT. V is TRBV10-3 and J is TRBJ1-1, with D possibly being TRBD1 (5 bases). CDR1 and CDR2 from the germline V gene are ENHRY and SYGVKD. This CDR3 spans 12 amino acids. V was pared by 10 bases and J by 4 bases, with 13 bases between.

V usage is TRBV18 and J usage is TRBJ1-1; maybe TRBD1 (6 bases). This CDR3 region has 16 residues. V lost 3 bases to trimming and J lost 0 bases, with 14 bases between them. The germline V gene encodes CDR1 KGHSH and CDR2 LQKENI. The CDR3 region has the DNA TGTGCCAGCTCACCGCGCCAAACAGGGATGAACACTGAAGCTTTCTTT. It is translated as CASSPRQTGMNTEAFF.

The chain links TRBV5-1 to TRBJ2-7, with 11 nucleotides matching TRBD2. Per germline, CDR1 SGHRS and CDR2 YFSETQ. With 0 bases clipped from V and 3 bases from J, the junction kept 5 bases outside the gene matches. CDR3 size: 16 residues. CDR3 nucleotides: TGCGCCAGCAGCTTGGTTGGGACTAGCGGCGACTACGAGCAGTACTTC. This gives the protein CASSLVGTSGDYEQYF.

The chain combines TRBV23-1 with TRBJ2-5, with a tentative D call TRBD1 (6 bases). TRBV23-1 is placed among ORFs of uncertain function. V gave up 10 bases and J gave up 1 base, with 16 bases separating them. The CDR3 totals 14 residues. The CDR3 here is CATLQGPLQETQYF. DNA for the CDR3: TGCGCCACTCTGCAGGGGCCCCTCCAAGAGACCCAGTACTTC.

CDR3 sequence: CASSQDTGYGYTF. The DNA of the CDR3 is TGTGCCAGCAGCCAAGATACTGGCTATGGCTACACCTTC. The genes are TRBV3-1 (or the pseudogene TRBV3-2) and TRBJ1-2, with unresolved D. The germline CDR1 and CDR2 sequences are LGHDT and YNNKEL (reference sequence). The CDR3 is made up of 13 amino acids. Trimming took off 0 bases at V and 4 bases at J, with 6 bases between the two ends.

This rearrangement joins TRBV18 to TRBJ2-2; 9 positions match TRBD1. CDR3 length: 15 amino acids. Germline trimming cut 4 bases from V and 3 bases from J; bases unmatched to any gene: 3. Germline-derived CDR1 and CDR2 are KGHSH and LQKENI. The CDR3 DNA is TGTGCCAGCTCACTACAGGGGGCGGACACCGGGGAGCTGTTTTTT. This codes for CASSLQGADTGELFF.

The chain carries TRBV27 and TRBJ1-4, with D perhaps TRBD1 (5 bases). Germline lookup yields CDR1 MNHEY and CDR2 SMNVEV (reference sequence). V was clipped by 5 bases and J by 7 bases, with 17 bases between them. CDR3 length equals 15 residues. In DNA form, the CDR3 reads TGTGCCAGCAGTCCCCTGGGGGGAGGGGTTGAAAAACTGTTTTTT. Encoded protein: CASSPLGGGVEKLFF. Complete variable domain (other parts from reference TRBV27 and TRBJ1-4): EAQVTQNPRYLITVTGKKLTVTCSQNMNHEYMSWYRQDPGLGLRQIYYSMNVEVTDKGDVPEGYKVSRKEKRNFPLILESPSPNQTSLYFCASSPLGGGVEKLFFGSGTQLSVL.

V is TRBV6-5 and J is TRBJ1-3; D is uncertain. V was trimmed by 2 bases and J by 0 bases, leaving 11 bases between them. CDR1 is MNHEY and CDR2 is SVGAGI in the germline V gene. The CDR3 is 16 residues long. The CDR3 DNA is TGTGCCAGCAGTTACCTTCCGGCGGACTCTGGAAACACCATATATTTT. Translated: CASSYLPADSGNTIYF.

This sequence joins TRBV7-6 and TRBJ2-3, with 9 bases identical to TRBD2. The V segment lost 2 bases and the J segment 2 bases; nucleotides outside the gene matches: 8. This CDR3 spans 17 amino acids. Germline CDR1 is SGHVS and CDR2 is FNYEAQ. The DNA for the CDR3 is TGTGCCAGCAGCTTAACGTCTAGCGGGACCTACACAGATACGCAGTATTTT. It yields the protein CASSLTSSGTYTDTQYF.

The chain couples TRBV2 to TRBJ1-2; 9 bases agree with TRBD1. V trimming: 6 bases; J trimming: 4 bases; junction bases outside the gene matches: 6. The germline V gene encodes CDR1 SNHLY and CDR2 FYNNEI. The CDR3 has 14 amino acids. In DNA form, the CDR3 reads TGTGCCAGCAGCGCGGACAGGGGAACCTATGGCTACACCTTC. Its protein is CASSADRGTYGYTF. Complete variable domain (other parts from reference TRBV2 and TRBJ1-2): EPEVTQTPSHQVTQMGQEVILRCVPISNHLYFYWYRQILGQKVEFLVSFYNNEISEKSEIFDDQFSVERPDGSNFTLKIRSTKLEDSAMYFCASSADRGTYGYTFGSGTRLTVV.

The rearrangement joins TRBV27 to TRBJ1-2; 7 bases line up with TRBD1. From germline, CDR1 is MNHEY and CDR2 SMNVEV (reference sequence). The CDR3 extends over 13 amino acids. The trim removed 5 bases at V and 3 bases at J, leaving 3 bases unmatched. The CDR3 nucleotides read TGTGCCAGCAGTGGGACAGTGGACTATGGCTACACCTTC. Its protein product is CASSGTVDYGYTF.

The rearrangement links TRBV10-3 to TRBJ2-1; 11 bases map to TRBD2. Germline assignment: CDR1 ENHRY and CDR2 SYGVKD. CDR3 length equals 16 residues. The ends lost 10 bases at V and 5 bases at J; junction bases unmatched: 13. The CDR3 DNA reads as TGTGCCAGCCGGGCTAGAGGGGGACTAGCGGACAATGAGCAGTTCTTC. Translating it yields CASRARGGLADNEQFF.

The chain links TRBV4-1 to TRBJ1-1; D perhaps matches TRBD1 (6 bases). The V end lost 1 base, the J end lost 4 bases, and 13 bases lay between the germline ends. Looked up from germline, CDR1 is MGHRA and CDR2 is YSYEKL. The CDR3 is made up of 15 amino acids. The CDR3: CASSQGDTYSTEAFF. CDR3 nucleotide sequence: TGCGCCAGCAGCCAAGGGGACACCTATAGCACTGAAGCTTTCTTT.

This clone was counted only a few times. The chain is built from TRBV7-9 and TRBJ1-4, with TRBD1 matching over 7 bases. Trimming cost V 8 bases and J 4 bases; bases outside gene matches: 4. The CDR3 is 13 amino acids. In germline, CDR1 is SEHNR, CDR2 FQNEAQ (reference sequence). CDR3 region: CASGRDSNEKLFF. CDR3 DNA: TGTGCCAGCGGCCGGGACAGTAATGAAAAACTGTTTTTT.

The CDR3 region has the DNA TGTGCCAGTTCCTGGACGGCTGGGAGTGAAAAACTGTTTTTT. It codes for CASSWTAGSEKLFF. The chain has TRBV19 and TRBJ1-4, with D uncertain. This CDR3 is 14 amino acids long. Germline V gene lookup returns CDR1 LNHDA and CDR2 SQIVND (reference sequence). Trimming took 8 bases from V and 7 from J, leaving 17 bases between them.

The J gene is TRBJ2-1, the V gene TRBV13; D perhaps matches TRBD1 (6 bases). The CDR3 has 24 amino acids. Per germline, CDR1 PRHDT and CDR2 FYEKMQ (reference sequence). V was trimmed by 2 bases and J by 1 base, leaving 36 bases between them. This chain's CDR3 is CASSLSFVVANWTRGMGSYNEQFF. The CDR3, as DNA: TGTGCCAGCAGCTTATCATTCGTGGTCGCAAATTGGACGAGGGGGATGGGGTCCTACAATGAGCAGTTCTTC.

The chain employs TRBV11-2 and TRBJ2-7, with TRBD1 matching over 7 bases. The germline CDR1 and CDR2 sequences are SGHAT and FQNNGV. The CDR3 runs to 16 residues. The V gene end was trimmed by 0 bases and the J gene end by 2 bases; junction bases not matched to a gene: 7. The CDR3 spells CASSLDPGQRTYEQYF. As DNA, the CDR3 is TGTGCCAGCAGCTTAGATCCGGGACAGAGAACCTACGAGCAGTACTTC.